This entry is about one T cell receptor (beta chain). Participants' own reports of clinical history determined their cohort assignment. The sample originates from a study of blood T cell repertoires in COVID-19. The V end lost 6 bases, the J end lost 9 bases, and 21 bases lay between the germline ends. CDR3 length equals 15 residues. CDR1 is MDHEN and CDR2 is SYDVKM in the germline V gene. TCRdb's table, derived via immunoSEQ multiplex PCR, lists solely in-frame clones and lacks some. The repertoire holds around 220,000 clones, with over 80% as singletons. Specimen: PBMCs or T cells enriched from blood (not recorded which). This chain joins TRBV28 and TRBJ2-1; tentatively, D is TRBD2 (5 bases). The TCR was taken from a woman aged 35 to 49 who had recovered from COVID-19. The CDR3 loop reads CASRPTRLRRGEQFF. CDR3 DNA sequence: TGTGCCAGCAGGCCTACACGTTTGAGACGGGGTGAGCAGTTCTTC.